This entry concerns a single TCR beta chain. This sample is part of a study of blood T cell repertoires in COVID-19. CDR1 and CDR2 (germline): MNHEY, SMNVEV (reference sequence). Trimming removed 7 bases from V and 2 bases from J, with 15 bases in between. The CDR3 runs to 14 residues. The protocol was immunoSEQ multiplex PCR, while the TCRdb copy is restricted to in-frame clones and leaves out a portion. The sample records about 89,000 clones, about 95% being singletons. The rearrangement uses TRBV27 and TRBJ2-7, with a possible D match to TRBD2 (6 bases). This TCR came from a human donor with active COVID-19. The donor label of this sample is uncertain. The sample taken for sequencing was peripheral blood. CDR3 loop: CASTQLGGTYEQYF. As DNA, the CDR3 is TGTGCCAGCACCCAATTGGGGGGAACCTACGAGCAGTACTTC.